One and the same sample provided the 18 T cell receptor beta chains below, sequenced in a study of CD8 T cells in ankylosing spondylitis. TCRdb reprocessed the 5' RACE reads via MiXCR and lists one record per CDR3 protein. Among some 250,000 distinct CDR3 sequences listed, approximately 24% were seen once. Sample: blood, either unsorted or a sorted T cell fraction (not recorded which). The receptors originated from a male donor with ankylosing spondylitis or in good health (not recorded which).

A few counts support this clonotype. The chain couples TRBV20-1 to TRBJ2-3; 9 nucleotides line up with TRBD1. CDR1 is DFQATT and CDR2 is SNEGSKA in the germline V gene (reference sequence). J lost 5 bases, V lost 4 bases, and 7 bases had no gene match. The CDR3 has 14 residues. The CDR3 DNA follows: TGCAGTGCTACCGGGACAGGGATTATAGATACGCAGTATTTT. It translates to CSATGTGIIDTQYF.

This clonotype was seen repeatedly, ten times or more. The chain links TRBV12-3 or TRBV12-4 to TRBJ2-5; TRBD1 aligns across 8 bases. CDR3 length equals 16 residues. After removal of 6 bases from V and 4 bases from J, the junction contained 13 bases not matched to a gene. The CDR3 region has the DNA TGTGCCAGCAGCGTCGGGACAGGAGGATTTGGAGAGACCCAGTACTTC. It codes for CASSVGTGGFGETQYF.

This clonotype occurred many times. This chain links TRBV20-1 with TRBJ2-3, with TRBD2 identical over 8 bases. J lost 2 bases, V lost 6 bases, and 10 bases had no gene match. This CDR3 is 15 amino acids long. The germline gives CDR1 DFQATT, CDR2 SNEGSKA (reference sequence). CDR3 coding DNA: TGCAGTGCCCCCCGGGGGGGTGATTCCACAGATACGCAGTATTTT. Its protein product is CSAPRGGDSTDTQYF.

This clonotype appeared a few times. The CDR3 nucleotides read TGCAGCGTCGCCACTTTGGAGACCCAGTACTTC. Amino acids: CSVATLETQYF. The gene calls are TRBV29-1 and TRBJ2-5, with D unresolved. Germline lookup yields CDR1 SQVTM and CDR2 ANQGSEA. The CDR3 sequence is 11 residues long. V was shortened by 6 bases and J by 5 bases, with 10 bases between the two germline ends.

This clonotype was detected only a few times. The V gene is TRBV29-1, the J gene TRBJ2-5; D not certain. This CDR3 is built from 12 residues. In germline, CDR1 is SQVTM, CDR2 ANQGSEA. The V end lost 5 bases, the J end lost 5 bases, and 12 bases lay between the germline ends. The CDR3: CSVPTRAETQYF. The CDR3 nucleotides read TGCAGCGTTCCCACTCGAGCGGAGACCCAGTACTTC.

This clonotype has ten or more counts. The rearrangement joins TRBV20-1 to TRBJ2-7; TRBD2 might be the D (7 bases). Trimming removed 6 bases at V and 7 bases at J, with 19 bases between. This CDR3 region has 13 residues. Germline CDR1 DFQATT, CDR2 SNEGSKA (reference sequence). CDR3 in DNA: TGCAGTGCGGACGGGGGGCCGGAATTTGAGCAGTACTTC. Translating it yields CSADGGPEFEQYF.

This clonotype was recorded many times. The V gene is TRBV5-1, the J gene TRBJ2-3, with 9 bases identical to TRBD1. Germline V gene sequence: CDR1 SGHRS, CDR2 YFSETQ. After removal of 4 bases from V and 3 bases from J, the junction contained 6 bases not matched to a gene. The CDR3 is made up of 15 amino acids. The CDR3 DNA follows: TGCGCCAGCAGCGTGGGACAGGGAGGAACAGATACGCAGTATTTT. Protein product: CASSVGQGGTDTQYF.

This clonotype came up a few times. The chain is built from TRBV18 and TRBJ1-4, with D hard to call. CDR1 KGHSH and CDR2 LQKENI come from the germline V gene. The CDR3 runs to 16 residues. V was shortened by 5 bases and J by 7 bases, with 20 bases between the two germline ends. As DNA, the CDR3 is TGTGCCAGCTCATCCCCGGACCGTTCAAAGAGTGAAAAACTGTTTTTT. It specifies CASSSPDRSKSEKLFF.

This clonotype was seen many times. The chain combines TRBV21-1 with TRBJ2-3; TRBD1 is taken as the D call from the table, unchecked against the DNA. TRBV21-1 is reported as a pseudogene. This CDR3 region has 17 residues. The CDR3 DNA reads TGTGCCAGCAGCAAAGGAAAGCCCCTCCCCTGTATTGATACGCAGTATTTT. Translating gives CASSKGKPLPCIDTQYF.

This clonotype was counted only a few times. The chain joins TRBV4-2 to TRBJ2-1, with 7 nucleotides matching TRBD2. The junction had 6 bases not matched to a gene; V was cut back by 4 bases and J by 0 bases. This CDR3 spans 16 amino acids. Germline CDR1 and CDR2: LGHNA and YNFKEQ. CDR3 amino acids: CASSPRGRSSYNEQFF. DNA of the CDR3: TGTGCCAGCAGCCCGCGGGGGAGGAGCTCCTACAATGAGCAGTTCTTC.

V and J are TRBV29-1 and TRBJ1-2, with D possibly TRBD1 on 5 matching bases. This CDR3 has 15 residues. Deletions cut 7 bases from V and 0 bases from J, with 18 bases between. CDR1 SQVTM and CDR2 ANQGSEA come from the germline V gene. CDR3 DNA: TGCAGCGGCTGGGGGGGGAGCTCTACTAACTATGGCTACACCTTC. It is translated as CSGWGGSSTNYGYTF. Drawing the rest from reference TRBV29-1 and TRBJ1-2, the complete variable domain is SAVISQKPSRDICQRGTSLTIQCQVDSQVTMMFWYRQQPGQSLTLIATANQGSEATYESGFVIDKFPISRPNLTFSTLTVSNMSPEDSSIYLCSGWGGSSTNYGYTFGSGTRLTVV.

This clonotype was detected a few times. The V gene is TRBV29-1, the J gene TRBJ2-7; D might be TRBD2 (5 bases). Germline V lookup: CDR1 SQVTM, CDR2 ANQGSEA. This CDR3 has 11 residues. The germline V and J ends were trimmed by 4 bases and 6 bases, with 10 bases remaining between them. The CDR3 reads CSVVGGREQYF. The CDR3 bases are TGCAGCGTTGTTGGAGGTCGCGAGCAGTACTTC.

The chain employs TRBV11-2 and TRBJ2-5; 9 bases are a match to TRBD2. Trimming cost V 5 bases and J 1 base; bases outside gene matches: 2. The CDR3 covers 14 residues. Germline V gene sequence: CDR1 SGHAT, CDR2 FQNNGV. The DNA of the CDR3 is TGTGCCAGCAGCAAGACTAGCGGCCAAGAGACCCAGTACTTC. It yields the protein CASSKTSGQETQYF.

This clonotype was counted at least ten times. V and J are TRBV6-6 and TRBJ2-7; D possibly corresponds to TRBD1 (5 bases). Germline CDR1 and CDR2: MNHNY and SVGAGI (reference sequence). With 6 bases removed from V and 5 bases from J, the gap between germline ends came to 14 bases. The CDR3 is made up of 13 amino acids. CDR3 amino acids: CASRSQGGHEQYF. The CDR3 DNA is TGTGCCAGCAGGTCGCAGGGTGGGCACGAGCAGTACTTC.

The chain has TRBV7-2 and TRBJ2-7; no clear D gene. Germline V gene lookup returns CDR1 SGHTA and CDR2 FQGNSA. Between the trimmed V and J ends, which lost 4 bases and 2 bases, there was a span of 15 bases. CDR3 size: 15 residues. In DNA, the CDR3 is TGTGCCAGCAGCTCTCAACCTGGGCAGACCTACGAGCAGTACTTC. Its protein product is CASSSQPGQTYEQYF.

Ten or more counts support this clonotype. The chain has TRBV3-1 and TRBJ2-2, with D unclear. Looked up from germline, CDR1 is LGHDT and CDR2 is YNNKEL (reference sequence). The length of the CDR3 is 16 residues. The ends were cut back, 1 base at V and 3 bases at J, with 12 bases in the middle. The CDR3: CASSQVQPRHTGELFF. The CDR3 nucleotides read TGTGCCAGCAGCCAAGTACAGCCCAGGCACACCGGGGAGCTGTTTTTT.

This clonotype appeared many times. The chain links TRBV7-2 to TRBJ2-5, with D hard to call. The V gene's germline CDR1 is SGHTA and CDR2 FQGNSA. The CDR3 extends over 16 amino acids. Between the trimmed V and J ends, which lost 5 bases and 1 base, there was a span of 17 bases. The CDR3 loop reads CASSARSPPPQETQYF. DNA for the CDR3: TGTGCCAGCAGCGCCCGAAGTCCTCCGCCCCAAGAGACCCAGTACTTC.

The V call is TRBV5-1, the J call TRBJ1-1; D is unclear. The length of the CDR3 is 13 residues. From germline, CDR1 is SGHRS and CDR2 YFSETQ. V was cut by 3 bases and J by 2 bases, with 8 bases left in between. The CDR3 loop is CASSSTDNTEAFF. The CDR3 bases are TGCGCCAGCAGCTCGACGGACAACACTGAAGCTTTCTTT. Using reference TRBV5-1 and TRBJ1-1 for the parts outside the CDR3, the full variable domain is KAGVTQTPRYLIKTRGQQVTLSCSPISGHRSVSWYQQTPGQGLQFLFEYFSETQRNKGNFPGRFSGRQFSNSRSEMNVSTLELGDSALYLCASSSTDNTEAFFGQGTRLTVV.